The rows below give T cell receptor beta chains drawn from one sample of a study of T cells in localized non-small cell lung cancer. Generated by immunoSEQ multiplex PCR, the TCRdb table keeps only in-frame clones and is missing some. The data contain 23,000 or so clones, more than 85% of them seen just once; the ten biggest clones take up about 29%. The material sequenced was peripheral blood, taken before any cancer treatment. The receptors shown here come from a male donor older than 55 with stage I squamous cell lung carcinoma. Both conserved end residues are part of each CDR3. The D gene is left open where the match is weak. Size values are once, few and many counts, or a class for expanded clones, and some rows have none.

abundance	v_gene	j_gene	d_gene	CDR3nt	CDR3aa
.	TRBV5-1	TRBJ1-1	.	TGCGCCAGCAGCTTGGAAAAAGGGGAGGAGAACACTGAAGCTTTCTTT	CASSLEKGEENTEAFF
.	TRBV2	TRBJ1-2	.	TGTGCCAGCAGAGAGCCCGGACAGTTATTCGTCTATGGCTACACCTTC	CASREPGQLFVYGYTF
once	TRBV6-5	TRBJ2-3	TRBD2	TGTGCCAGCAGATATACTAGCGGGGGGGTGGATACGCAGTATTTT	CASRYTSGGVDTQYF
.	TRBV19	TRBJ2-2	.	TGTGCCAGTAGAACGCCAGGGTCGGGCGGGGAGCTGTTTTTT	CASRTPGSGGELFF
.	TRBV30	TRBJ1-4	TRBD1	TGTGCCTGGAGTGTAGGGGACAGGACTAATGAAAAACTGTTTTTT	CAWSVGDRTNEKLFF
.	TRBV18	TRBJ2-1	.	TGTGCCAGCTCCCCCTGGGGGACTCTTGTTTCCTCCTACAATGAGCAGTTCTTC	CASSPWGTLVSSYNEQFF
.	TRBV21-1	TRBJ1-5	.	TGTGCCAGCAGCCAGACGGTACATTGGCATCATCAGCCCCAGCATTTT	CASSQTVHWHHQPQHF
.	TRBV5-5	TRBJ1-1	TRBD1	TGTGCCAGCAGCTTGGAAGACAGGGTGGGAAGCACTGAAGCTTTCTTT	CASSLEDRVGSTEAFF
.	TRBV5-1	TRBJ2-7	TRBD2	TGCGCCAGCAGCTTGGGCGTCGGGGAGGGCGAGCAGTACTTC	CASSLGVGEGEQYF
.	TRBV30	TRBJ2-2	.	TGTGCCTGGAGTTACAGCCCTAGAGCCGGGGAGCTGTTTTTT	CAWSYSPRAGELFF
.	TRBV9	TRBJ1-2	.	TGTGCCAGCAGCGGCTCAGTGTTTGCTAACTATGGCTACACCTTC	CASSGSVFANYGYTF
.	TRBV29-1	TRBJ2-5	TRBD2	TGCAGCGTCCTCAAGCGGGGGGGGACCCAGTACTTC	CSVLKRGGTQYF
.	TRBV30	TRBJ1-3	.	TGTGCCTGGACCATCGGACAGTCAGGAAACACCATATATTTT	CAWTIGQSGNTIYF
.	TRBV19	TRBJ1-2	TRBD1	TGTGCCAGTAGTATCCGGACAGGGAATGCTAACTATGGCTACACCTTC	CASSIRTGNANYGYTF
.	TRBV7-2	TRBJ2-4	TRBD2	TGTGCCAGCAGCGGAGCGGGAGGAAAAAACATTCAGTACTTC	CASSGAGGKNIQYF
.	TRBV11-2	TRBJ2-2	.	TGTGCCAGCAGCTCACAACAGGGATCGGAGCTGTTTTTT	CASSSQQGSELFF
.	TRBV7-2	TRBJ2-7	.	TGTGCCAGCAGCCCCCAGGGATGGGGCGAGCAGTACTTC	CASSPQGWGEQYF
.	TRBV20-1	TRBJ2-3	.	TGCAGTGCTAGTAAGCAGATACGCCAGTATTTT	CSASKQIRQYF
.	TRBV6-5	TRBJ2-7	TRBD1	TGTGCCAGCAGTCGCACGGGACAGGGGCTCGAGCAGTACTTC	CASSRTGQGLEQYF
.	TRBV6-1	TRBJ1-5	.	TGTGCCAGCAAGGAGGGAGATCAGCCCCAGCATTTT	CASKEGDQPQHF
.	TRBV10-1	TRBJ2-7	.	TGCGCCAGCAGTGAGGTTCTGGGACCGTTCTACGAGCAGTACTTC	CASSEVLGPFYEQYF
few	TRBV6-5	TRBJ1-6	TRBD1	TGTGCCGCCCGTCCCGGACAGGGGATCGAGTCACCCCTCCACTTT	CAARPGQGIESPLHF
.	TRBV18	TRBJ1-1	.	TGTGCCAGCTCACCCCAGGGGTATGGCACTGAAGCTTTCTTT	CASSPQGYGTEAFF
.	TRBV19	TRBJ1-5	TRBD1	TGTGCCAGTAGTTTGGGACAGAACGATCAGCCCCAGCATTTT	CASSLGQNDQPQHF
.	TRBV6-1	TRBJ1-6	.	TGTGCCAGCAGTGAAGTTGAGGGTAGACATTCACCCCTCCACTTT	CASSEVEGRHSPLHF
once	TRBV10-3	TRBJ1-1	.	TGTGCCATCTCATCGGAAGGGGTGAACACTGAAGCTTTCTTT	CAISSEGVNTEAFF
.	TRBV27	TRBJ1-1	.	TGTGCCAGCAGTTCCCGGGGTTCGCGGATCATGAACACTGAAGCTTTCTTT	CASSSRGSRIMNTEAFF
.	TRBV10-2	TRBJ1-2	TRBD1	TGCGCCAGCAGTGGGGACAGGGGTGAGCGTTTTGGCCGTAACTATGGCTACACCTTC	CASSGDRGERFGRNYGYTF
.	TRBV5-1	TRBJ2-7	.	TGCGCCAGCAGCTACCAGAGGGGGTACGAGCAGTACTTC	CASSYQRGYEQYF
.	TRBV7-9	TRBJ1-1	.	TGTGCCAGCAGCTTAGGTCTAGGGAGCACTGAAGCTTTCTTT	CASSLGLGSTEAFF
.	TRBV6-5	TRBJ2-2	TRBD1	TGTGCCAGCAGCATTCAGGGGGCCCACACCGGGGAGCTGTTTTTT	CASSIQGAHTGELFF
.	TRBV18	TRBJ1-1	TRBD1	TGTGCCAGCTCACCACGCGGACAGGGGGCTTTAGTGACTGAAGCTTTCTTT	CASSPRGQGALVTEAFF
.	TRBV5-4	TRBJ1-1	TRBD1	TGTGCCAGCAGCCGGGACAGATTAATGAACACTGAAGCTTTCTTT	CASSRDRLMNTEAFF
.	TRBV7-9	TRBJ2-3	.	TGTGCCAGCAGCTTAGGAACCCCCCGGAGCACAGATACGCAGTATTTT	CASSLGTPRSTDTQYF
.	TRBV6-6	TRBJ2-3	.	TGTGCCAGCAGCCCGGTGGCAGTTTTAGATACGCAGTATTTT	CASSPVAVLDTQYF
.	TRBV2	TRBJ1-2	.	TGTGCCAGCAGTGAACTAACAGGATCCTATGGCTACACCTTC	CASSELTGSYGYTF
.	TRBV10-1	TRBJ2-1	.	TGCGCCAGCAGTGAGTCCGGCTCCTCGAGGGATGAGCAGTTCTTC	CASSESGSSRDEQFF
.	TRBV6-5	TRBJ2-2	TRBD1	TGTGCCAGCAGTTTGGGACAGCCTAACACCGGGGAGCTGTTTTTT	CASSLGQPNTGELFF
once	TRBV11-2	TRBJ2-1	TRBD2	TGTGCCAGCAGCTTAGGCGCGAGCGGGAGCTCCTACAATGAGCAGTTCTTC	CASSLGASGSSYNEQFF
few	TRBV10-2	TRBJ2-1	TRBD2	TGCGCCAGCAGTGTCGGGACTAGCGGGAGGGCCAGGGAGCAGTTCTTC	CASSVGTSGRAREQFF
.	TRBV27	TRBJ2-7	TRBD1	TGTGCCAGCAGTAGCCGGACAGGGTCTTCAAGCGAGCAGTACTTC	CASSSRTGSSSEQYF
.	TRBV6-5	TRBJ2-6	.	TGTGCCAGCAGTTACGGTTACTCTGGGGCCAACGTCCTGACTTTC	CASSYGYSGANVLTF
once	TRBV6-5	TRBJ1-1	.	TGTGCCAGCAGCCTCAGTGAAGGGAACACTGAAGCTTTCTTT	CASSLSEGNTEAFF
.	TRBV19	TRBJ1-4	.	TGTGCCAGTAGTATTCAGGGACGGGAGACTGAAAAACTGTTTTTT	CASSIQGRETEKLFF
.	TRBV18	TRBJ2-2	TRBD1	TGTGCCAGCTCACCTCTTTTGGACAGGGCGGCCTGGGCAGGCACCGGGGAGCTGTTTTTT	CASSPLLDRAAWAGTGELFF
.	TRBV6-5	TRBJ1-3	TRBD1	TGTGCCAGCACTTGGACAGGCTCTGGAAACACCATATATTTT	CASTWTGSGNTIYF
.	TRBV6-1	TRBJ2-7	.	TGTGCCAGGGACCCCAAGAACGAGCAGTACTTC	CARDPKNEQYF
.	TRBV27	TRBJ2-2	.	TGTGCCAGCAGTTTTTGGGGAAACAGCGGGGAGCTGTTTTTT	CASSFWGNSGELFF
once	TRBV18	TRBJ1-5	TRBD1	TGTGCCAGCTCACCAAACTTTGGGACAGGGAGCCAGCCCCAGCATTTT	CASSPNFGTGSQPQHF
.	TRBV19	TRBJ2-7	TRBD2	TGTGCCAGTAGCATCCGGTGGACGACTAGCGGGAGCTACGAGCAGTACTTC	CASSIRWTTSGSYEQYF
.	TRBV19	TRBJ2-6	.	TGTGCCAGTAGTATCCCGACAGCCAAGGGTGGGGCCAACGTCCTGACTTTC	CASSIPTAKGGANVLTF